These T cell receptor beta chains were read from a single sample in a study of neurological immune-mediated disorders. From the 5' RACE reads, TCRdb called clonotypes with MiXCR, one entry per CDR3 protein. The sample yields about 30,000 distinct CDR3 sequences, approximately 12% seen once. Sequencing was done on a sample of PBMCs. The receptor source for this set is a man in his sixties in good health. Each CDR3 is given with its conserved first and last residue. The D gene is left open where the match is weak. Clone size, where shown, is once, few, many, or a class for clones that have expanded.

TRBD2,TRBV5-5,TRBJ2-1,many,TGTGCCAGCAGCTTGGCTAGCGGTGCCTACAATGAGCAGTTCTTC,CASSLASGAYNEQFF
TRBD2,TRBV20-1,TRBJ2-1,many,TGCAGTGCCAAGACTAGCGGGAGCGTCGATGAGCAGTTCTTC,CSAKTSGSVDEQFF
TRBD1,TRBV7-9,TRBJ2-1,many,TGTGCCAGCAGCTTAAAACAGAGGGACAGGGTTCAGGATGAGCAGTTCTTC,CASSLKQRDRVQDEQFF
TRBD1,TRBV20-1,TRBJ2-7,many,TGCAGTGCTAGAAACGACAGGGGCAAGAACGAGCAGTACTTC,CSARNDRGKNEQYF
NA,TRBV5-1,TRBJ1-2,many,TGCGCCAGCAGCCCAGAGCCTAACTATGGCTACACCTTC,CASSPEPNYGYTF
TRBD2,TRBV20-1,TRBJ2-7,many,TGCAGTGCTAGATTAGCGGGGGGCCGCGAGCAGTACTTC,CSARLAGGREQYF
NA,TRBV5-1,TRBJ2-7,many,TGCGCCAGCAGATCAACAGCAAGCTCCTACGAGCAGTACTTC,CASRSTASSYEQYF
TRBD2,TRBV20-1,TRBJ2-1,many,TGCAGTGCACAACTAGCGGGGGCTTTCTATGAGCAGTTCTTC,CSAQLAGAFYEQFF
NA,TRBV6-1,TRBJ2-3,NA,TGTGCCAGCAGGGAGGACTTCTCTAGCACAGATACGCAGTATTTT,CASREDFSSTDTQYF
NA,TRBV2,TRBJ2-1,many,TGTGCCAGCAGTGTCCCTCGGGGGACCTCCTACAATGAGCAGTTCTTC,CASSVPRGTSYNEQFF
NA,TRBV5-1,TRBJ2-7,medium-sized,TGCGCCAGCAGCTTGTCCCAGGGGCAAGGCGAGCAGTACTTC,CASSLSQGQGEQYF
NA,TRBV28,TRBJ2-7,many,TGTGCCAGCAGCCCCGGTGGGGTCCTGTTCTACGAGCAGTACTTC,CASSPGGVLFYEQYF
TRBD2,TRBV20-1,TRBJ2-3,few,TGCAGTGCTAGGGCACTAGCGGGGGGGCCAAAAGATACGCAGTATTTT,CSARALAGGPKDTQYF
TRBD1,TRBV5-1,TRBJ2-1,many,TGCGCCAGCAGCCCCCTACAGGGGGCAAGGTATGAGCAGTTCTTC,CASSPLQGARYEQFF
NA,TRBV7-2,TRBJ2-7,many,TGTGCCAGCAGCTTCCTGGTGGGAGTCTCGGCCTACGAGCAGTACTTC,CASSFLVGVSAYEQYF
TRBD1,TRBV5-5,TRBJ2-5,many,TGTGCCAGCAGCTTGGGGTCCGGGACAGGATACCAAGAGACCCAGTACTTC,CASSLGSGTGYQETQYF
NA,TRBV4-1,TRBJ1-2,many,TGCGCCAGCAGCCAAGAGGTGCAGGGGCGGAATGGCTACACCTTC,CASSQEVQGRNGYTF
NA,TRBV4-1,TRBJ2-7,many,TGCGCCAGCAGCCAACTGGACTTTGTCGGGATCCACACCTACGAGCAGTACTTC,CASSQLDFVGIHTYEQYF
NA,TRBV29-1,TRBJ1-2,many,TGCAGCGCCGGCGGCCCCGGGGGGTATGGCTACACCTTC,CSAGGPGGYGYTF
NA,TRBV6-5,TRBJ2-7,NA,TGTGCCAGCAGTTACGCTGGGCGTAACGAGCAGTACTTC,CASSYAGRNEQYF
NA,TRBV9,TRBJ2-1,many,TGTGCCAGCAGCCCAGAAATCCTTTACAATGAGCAGTTCTTC,CASSPEILYNEQFF
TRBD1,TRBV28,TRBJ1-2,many,TGTGCCAGCAGTAGGACAGGGGAATTCTATGGCTACACCTTC,CASSRTGEFYGYTF
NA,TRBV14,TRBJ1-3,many,TGTGCCAGCAGCCACTTCCGGGACTCTGGAAACACCATATATTTT,CASSHFRDSGNTIYF
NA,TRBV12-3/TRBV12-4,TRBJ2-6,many,TGTGCCAGCAGTAGGGGACACAGGGCTGGGGCCAACGTCCTGACTTTC,CASSRGHRAGANVLTF
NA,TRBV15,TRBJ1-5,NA,TGTGCCACCAGCAGAGATTTTGGTGGCAGCAATCAGCCCCAGCATTTT,CATSRDFGGSNQPQHF
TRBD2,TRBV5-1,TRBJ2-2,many,TGCGCCAGCAGCTTCAATTTGTGGCCTAGCGGGGGAGGTGGCACCGGGGAGCTGTTTTTT,CASSFNLWPSGGGGTGELFF
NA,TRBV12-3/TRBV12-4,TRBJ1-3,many,TGTGCCAGCAGTTTCAACAGGAACACCATATATTTT,CASSFNRNTIYF
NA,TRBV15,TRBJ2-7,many,TGTGCCACCAGCGGCGGGGTAGGGGGCTACGAGCAGTACTTC,CATSGGVGGYEQYF
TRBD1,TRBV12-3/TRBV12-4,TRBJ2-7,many,TGTGCCAGCATCATGGGACAGGGGGCCCCCTACGAGCAGTACTTC,CASIMGQGAPYEQYF
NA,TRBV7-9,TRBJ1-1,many,TGTGCCAGCAGCTTAACGGACATGAACACTGAAGCTTTCTTT,CASSLTDMNTEAFF